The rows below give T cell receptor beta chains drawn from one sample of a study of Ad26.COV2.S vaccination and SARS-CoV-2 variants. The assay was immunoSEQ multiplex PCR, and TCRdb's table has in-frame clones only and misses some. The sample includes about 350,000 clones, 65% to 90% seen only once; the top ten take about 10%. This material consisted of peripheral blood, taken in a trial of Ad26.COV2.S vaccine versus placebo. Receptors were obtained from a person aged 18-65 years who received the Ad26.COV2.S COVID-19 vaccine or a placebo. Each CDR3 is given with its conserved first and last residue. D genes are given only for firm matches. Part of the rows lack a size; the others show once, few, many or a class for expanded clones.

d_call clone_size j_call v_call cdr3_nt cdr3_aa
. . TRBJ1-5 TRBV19 TGTGCCAGTAGTATAGGCGAGGGGCCCCAGCATTTT CASSIGEGPQHF
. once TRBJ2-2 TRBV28 TGTGCCAGCAGCCTCAGTAACACCGGGGAGCTGTTTTTT CASSLSNTGELFF
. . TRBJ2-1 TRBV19 TGTGCCAGTAGTCCCCAGGCAGGTTACAATGAGCAGTTCTTC CASSPQAGYNEQFF
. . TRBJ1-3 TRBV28 TGTGCCAGCAGTTTATGGGGCAGTTCTGGAAACACCATATATTTT CASSLWGSSGNTIYF
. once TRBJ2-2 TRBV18 TGTGCCAGCTCACCATACTCCGGTCCACCGGGCACCGGGGAGCTGTTTTTT CASSPYSGPPGTGELFF
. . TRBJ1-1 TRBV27 TGTGCCAGCAGTTTATGGGGCAGTAACACTGAAGCTTTCTTT CASSLWGSNTEAFF
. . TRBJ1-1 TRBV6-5 TGTGCCAGCAAACTCACTGAAGCTTTCTTT CASKLTEAFF
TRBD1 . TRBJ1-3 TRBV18 TGTGCCAGCTCACGGGACAGGGCAAGCTCTGGAAACACCATATATTTT CASSRDRASSGNTIYF
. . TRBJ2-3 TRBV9 TGTGCCAGCAGCGTAGGCGGTCCAGATACGCAGTATTTT CASSVGGPDTQYF
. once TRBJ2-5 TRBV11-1 TGTGCCAGCAGCGTGGACTTCCAAGAGACCCAGTACTTC CASSVDFQETQYF
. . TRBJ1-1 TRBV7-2 TGTGCCAGCAGCTTTACGGGACTGAGGGGAGCTTTCTTT CASSFTGLRGAFF
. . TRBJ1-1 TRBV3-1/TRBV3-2 TGTGCCAGCAGCCCCCGTTTTGTGGGGATAGACAAAACGAACACTGAAGCTTTCTTT CASSPRFVGIDKTNTEAFF
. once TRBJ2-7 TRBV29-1 TGCAGCGTTGAAGACTCGGACGGACTATCTACTTACGAGCAGTACTTC CSVEDSDGLSTYEQYF
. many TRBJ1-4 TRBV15 TGTGCCACCAGCAGCCTGGCCGGTTCCACTGAAAAACTGTTTTTT CATSSLAGSTEKLFF
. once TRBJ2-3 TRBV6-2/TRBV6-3 TGTGCCAGCAGTCTCGACAGGTCCCCAGATACGCAGTATTTT CASSLDRSPDTQYF
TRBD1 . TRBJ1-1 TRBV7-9 TGTGCCAGCAGCCCGTGGACAGGGGGCAGGCACACTGAAGCTTTCTTT CASSPWTGGRHTEAFF
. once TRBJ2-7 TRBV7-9 TGTGCCAGCAGCTTAGAGGTACGGCCCTACGAGCAGTACTTC CASSLEVRPYEQYF
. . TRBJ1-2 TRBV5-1 TGCGCCAGCAGCTTGGGGGGTGTGGATGGCTACACCTTC CASSLGGVDGYTF
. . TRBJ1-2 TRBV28 TGTGCCAGCAGTTTGCCCCAGGGGCGCCATGGCTACACCTTC CASSLPQGRHGYTF
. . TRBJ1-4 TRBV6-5 TGTGCCAGCAGTTACACCCAAACTAATGAAAAACTGTTTTTT CASSYTQTNEKLFF
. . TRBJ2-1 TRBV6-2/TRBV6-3 TGTGCCAGCAGTTACTCTGGGAAGCAGTTCTTC CASSYSGKQFF
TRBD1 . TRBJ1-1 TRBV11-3 TGTGCCAGTGGACAGGAGAACACTGAAGCTTTCTTT CASGQENTEAFF
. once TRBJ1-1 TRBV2 TGTGCCAGCAGTGGGCAGCCGAACACTGAAGCTTTCTTT CASSGQPNTEAFF
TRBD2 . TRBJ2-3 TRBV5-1 TGCGCCAGCAGCTTGGCTAGCGGGGGGCCAGATACGCAGTATTTT CASSLASGGPDTQYF
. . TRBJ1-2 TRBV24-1 TGTGCCACCAGTGACCATCCACGGGACTATGGCTACACCTTC CATSDHPRDYGYTF
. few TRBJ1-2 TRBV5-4 TGTGCCAGCAATACAGACCGGGGGTACTATGGCTACACCTTC CASNTDRGYYGYTF
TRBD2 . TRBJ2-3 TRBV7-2 TGTGCCAGCAGCTCCCGACTAGCGGGAGGGTCAGATACGCAGTATTTT CASSSRLAGGSDTQYF
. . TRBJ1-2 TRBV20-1 TGCAGTGCTAGGGCAGGGGAAGGCTACACCTTC CSARAGEGYTF
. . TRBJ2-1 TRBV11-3 TGTGCCAGCAGCTTAGGGGGAAAATACAATGAGCAGTTCTTC CASSLGGKYNEQFF
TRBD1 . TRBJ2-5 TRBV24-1 TGTGCCACCAGTGACGCCCGACAGGGTTCGGGGACCCAGTACTTC CATSDARQGSGTQYF
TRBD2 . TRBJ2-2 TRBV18 TGTGCCAGCTCACCACCAACTAGCGGGAACACCGGGGAGCTGTTTTTT CASSPPTSGNTGELFF
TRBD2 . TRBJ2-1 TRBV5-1 TGCGCCAGCAGCTGGCCCTCAGCGGGAGAGAAAAATGAGCAGTTCTTC CASSWPSAGEKNEQFF
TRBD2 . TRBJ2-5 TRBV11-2 TGTGCCAGCAGCTATAATCTAGCGGGGGGGCATGAGACCCAGTACTTC CASSYNLAGGHETQYF
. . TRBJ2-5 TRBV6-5 TGTGCCAGCAGTTACTCTGATGCGAGGGAGACCCAGTACTTC CASSYSDARETQYF
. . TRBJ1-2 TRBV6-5 TGTGCCAGCAGTTCCACGACGGCTCCTTTGGGCTATGGCTACACCTTC CASSSTTAPLGYGYTF
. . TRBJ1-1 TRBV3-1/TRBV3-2 TGTGCCAGCAGCCAAGTCGAGGGGACTGAAGCTTTCTTT CASSQVEGTEAFF
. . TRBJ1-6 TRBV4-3 TGCGCCAGCAGCCAAGTGGGTTCACCCCTCCACTTT CASSQVGSPLHF
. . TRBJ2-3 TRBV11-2 TGTGCCAGCAGCTTGAAACCACGGAGCACAGATACGCAGTATTTT CASSLKPRSTDTQYF
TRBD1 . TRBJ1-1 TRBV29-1 TGCAGCGTCGCCCACGGGACAGTGAACACTGAAGCTTTCTTT CSVAHGTVNTEAFF
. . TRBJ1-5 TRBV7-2 TGTGCCAGCAGCTTCATGGGGGGCTATAGCAATCAGCCCCAGCATTTT CASSFMGGYSNQPQHF
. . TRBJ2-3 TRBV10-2 TGCGCCAGCAGTGAGGGACGGAGTATTCTTGTAGATACGCAGTATTTT CASSEGRSILVDTQYF
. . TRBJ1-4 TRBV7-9 TGTGCCAGCAGCTTAGATTTAACGGGCGAGCTGTTTTTT CASSLDLTGELFF
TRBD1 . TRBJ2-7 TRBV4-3 TGCGCCAGCAGCCAAGACCAGGGGGCTTCCTACGAGCAGTACTTC CASSQDQGASYEQYF
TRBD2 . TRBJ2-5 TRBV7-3 TGTGCCAGCAGCCCTGGGACTACCACTGTGGAGACCCAGTACTTC CASSPGTTTVETQYF
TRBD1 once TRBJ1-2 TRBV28 TGTGCCAGCAAAGGGACAGGGAACTATGGCTACACCTTC CASKGTGNYGYTF
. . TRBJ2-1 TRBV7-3 TGTGCCAGCAGCCACCCCGCGGGGGAGCAGTTCTTC CASSHPAGEQFF
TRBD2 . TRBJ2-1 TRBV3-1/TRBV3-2 TGTGCCAGCAGCCAAGCGGGAGGGGAACCCTACAATGAGCAGTTCTTC CASSQAGGEPYNEQFF
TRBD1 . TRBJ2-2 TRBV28 TGTGCCAGCAGTTCCCTCGGGACAGGGGGCAACACCGGGGAGCTGTTTTTT CASSSLGTGGNTGELFF
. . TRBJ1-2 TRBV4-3 TGCGCCAGCAGCCAAGATCATGGGGTATCAAACCCCCTAGGCTACACCTTC CASSQDHGVSNPLGYTF
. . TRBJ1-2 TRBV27 TGTGCCAGCGGCCTTTTAACTCAGGGACCCGGCGGCTACACCTTC CASGLLTQGPGGYTF
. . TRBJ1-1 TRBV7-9 TGTGCCAGCAGCCAACTTTTCGGGTCGCGAGCTTTCTTT CASSQLFGSRAFF
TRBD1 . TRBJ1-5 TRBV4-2 TGTGCCAGCAGCCAAGATTGGATAGGGACAGGACTCAATCAGCCCCAGCATTTT CASSQDWIGTGLNQPQHF